The text below deals with one T cell receptor beta chain. These data belong to a study of blood T cell repertoires in COVID-19. Overall study context: PBMCs, B-cell-depleted T cells, or T cells provided the cDNA or gDNA that made up the material.

In the study's own analysis: Using reference gene primer amplification, nucleated cell counts were estimated. Profiling relied on immunoSEQ multiplex PCR, and the TCRdb table lists in-frame clones only, not all of them. That table is the source of V, J and clone size, and D and trimming were worked out from the DNA. The sample includes 470,000 or so clones, 70% to 90% of them seen just once. Germline V gene sequence: CDR1 KGHSH, CDR2 LQKENI. The CDR3 runs to 19 residues. Trimming took 3 bases from V and 1 from J; bases not matched to a gene: 11. The sequencing sample was made of peripheral blood. The J gene is TRBJ2-6, the V gene TRBV18, with TRBD1 matching over 8 bases. This clonotype originated in a human donor in a cohort sampled during active COVID-19. CDR3 in DNA: TGTGCCAGCTCACCCGAGGGGACAGGCCAACAATCTGGGGCCAACGTCCTGACTTTC. Its translation: CASSPEGTGQQSGANVLTF.